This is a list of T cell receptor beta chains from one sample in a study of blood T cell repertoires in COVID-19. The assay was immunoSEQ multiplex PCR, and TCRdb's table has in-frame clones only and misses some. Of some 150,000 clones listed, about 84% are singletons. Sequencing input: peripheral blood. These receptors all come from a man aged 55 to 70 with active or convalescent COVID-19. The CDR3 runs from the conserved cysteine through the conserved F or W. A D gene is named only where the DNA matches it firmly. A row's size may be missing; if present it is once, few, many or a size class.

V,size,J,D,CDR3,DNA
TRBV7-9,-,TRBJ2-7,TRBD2,CASSPQGAGDTGSEQYF,TGTGCCAGCAGCCCCCAGGGAGCGGGAGACACCGGGAGCGAGCAGTACTTC
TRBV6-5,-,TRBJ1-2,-,CASSLKGDYGYTF,TGTGCCAGCAGTTTAAAAGGGGACTATGGCTACACCTTC
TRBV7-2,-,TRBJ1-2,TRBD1,CASSSVGGQFYTF,TGTGCCAGCAGCTCCGTGGGGGGACAGTTCTACACCTTC
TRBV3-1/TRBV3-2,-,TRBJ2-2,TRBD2,CASSPTLAVTGELFF,TGTGCCAGCAGCCCGACACTAGCGGTGACCGGGGAGCTGTTTTTT
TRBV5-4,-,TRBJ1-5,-,CASSLDADQPQHF,TGTGCCAGCAGCTTGGACGCGGATCAGCCCCAGCATTTT
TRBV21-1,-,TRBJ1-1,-,CASSTQGQIMNTEAFF,TGTGCCAGCAGCACACAGGGACAGATTATGAACACTGAAGCTTTCTTT
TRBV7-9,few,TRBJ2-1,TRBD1,CASSLRTGHEQFF,TGTGCCAGCAGTCTGAGGACAGGGCATGAGCAGTTCTTC
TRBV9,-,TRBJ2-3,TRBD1,CASSVGQGADTQYF,TGTGCCAGCAGCGTGGGACAGGGGGCAGATACGCAGTATTTT
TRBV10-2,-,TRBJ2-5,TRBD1,CASSELNRGEETQYF,TGCGCCAGCAGTGAGCTAAACAGGGGGGAAGAGACCCAGTACTTC
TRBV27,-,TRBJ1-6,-,CASSLTEARNSPLHF,TGTGCCAGCAGTTTGACAGAAGCTCGCAATTCACCCCTCCACTTT
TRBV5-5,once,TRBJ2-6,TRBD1,CASSSPGQGLAGANVLTF,TGTGCCAGCAGTTCACCGGGACAGGGGTTGGCTGGGGCCAACGTCCTGACTTTC
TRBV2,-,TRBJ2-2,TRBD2,CASDRGSTSGANTGELFF,TGTGCCAGTGACAGGGGAAGTACTAGCGGGGCGAACACCGGGGAGCTGTTTTTT
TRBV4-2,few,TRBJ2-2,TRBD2,CASSTLAGHTGELFF,TGTGCCAGCAGCACTTTAGCGGGACACACCGGGGAGCTGTTTTTT
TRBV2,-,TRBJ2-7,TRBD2,CASSESRREGNF,TGTGCCAGCAGTGAATCCCGGCGGGAGGGCAACTTC
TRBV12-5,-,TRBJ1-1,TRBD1,CASGLGQGRAFF,TGTGCTAGTGGTTTGGGACAGGGACGAGCTTTCTTT
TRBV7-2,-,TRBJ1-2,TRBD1,CASSLEGGQNYGYTF,TGTGCCAGCAGCTTAGAGGGGGGACAGAACTATGGCTACACCTTC
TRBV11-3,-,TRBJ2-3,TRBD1,CASRRRGYEDTDTQYF,TGTGCCAGCAGGCGCAGGGGGTATGAGGACACAGATACGCAGTATTTT
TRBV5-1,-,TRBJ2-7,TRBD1,CASSLVAGGMEEQYF,TGCGCCAGCAGCTTGGTGGCAGGGGGCATGGAAGAGCAGTACTTC
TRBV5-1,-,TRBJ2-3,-,CASSFNLIQGGSDTQYF,TGCGCCAGCAGCTTCAACTTGATACAGGGAGGGTCAGATACGCAGTATTTT
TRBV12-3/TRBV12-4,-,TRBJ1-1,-,CASSLLGPWEAFF,TGTGCCAGCAGTTTGCTTGGGCCCTGGGAGGCTTTCTTT
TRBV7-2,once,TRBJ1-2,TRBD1,CASSFSQGADGYTF,TGTGCCAGCAGCTTCTCTCAGGGGGCGGATGGCTACACCTTC
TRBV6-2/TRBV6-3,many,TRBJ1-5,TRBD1,CASSYGTGIFQPQHF,TGTGCCAGCAGTTACGGGACAGGGATTTTTCAGCCCCAGCATTTT
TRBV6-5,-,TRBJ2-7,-,CASSLRGGEQYF,TGTGCCAGCAGTTTAAGGGGTGGCGAGCAGTACTTC
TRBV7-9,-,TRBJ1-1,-,CASSLDIRQGEAFF,TGTGCCAGCAGCTTAGATATTCGGCAGGGTGAAGCTTTCTTT
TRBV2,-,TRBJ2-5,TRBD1,CASSYTRGETQYF,TGTGCCAGCAGTTACACCAGGGGGGAGACCCAGTACTTC
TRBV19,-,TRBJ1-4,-,CASNDEAKLFF,TGTGCCAGTAATGATGAGGCAAAACTGTTTTTT
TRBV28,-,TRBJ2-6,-,CASSLTGSGANVLTF,TGTGCCAGCAGTTTAACTGGCTCTGGGGCCAACGTCCTGACTTTC
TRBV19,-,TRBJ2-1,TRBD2,CASMQGLAGAAEQFF,TGTGCCAGTATGCAGGGACTAGCGGGAGCGGCGGAGCAGTTCTTC
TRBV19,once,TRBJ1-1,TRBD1,CASSVNRGPNTEAFF,TGTGCCAGTAGTGTTAACAGGGGGCCCAACACTGAAGCTTTCTTT
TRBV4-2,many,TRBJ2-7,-,CASSQEPAETYEQYF,TGTGCCAGCAGCCAAGAACCAGCGGAAACCTACGAGCAGTACTTC
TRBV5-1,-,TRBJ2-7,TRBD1,CASSPSAGQGTEQYF,TGCGCCAGCAGCCCCAGTGCGGGACAGGGGACCGAGCAGTACTTC
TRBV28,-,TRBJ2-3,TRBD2,CASRGLAGGGWTDTQYF,TGTGCCAGCAGAGGACTAGCGGGAGGGGGGTGGACAGATACGCAGTATTTT
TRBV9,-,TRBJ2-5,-,CASSVGGGGTQYF,TGTGCCAGCAGCGTAGGGGGAGGAGGGACCCAGTACTTC
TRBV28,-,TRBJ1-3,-,CASSRGGGSGNTIYF,TGTGCCAGCAGTAGGGGTGGGGGGTCTGGAAACACCATATATTTT
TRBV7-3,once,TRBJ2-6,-,CASSSGLPGANVLTF,TGTGCCAGCAGCTCGGGACTTCCTGGGGCCAACGTCCTGACTTTC
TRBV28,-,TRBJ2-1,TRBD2,CASSVLRGGSSYNEQFF,TGTGCCAGCAGCGTCCTCCGGGGGGGAAGCTCCTACAATGAGCAGTTCTTC
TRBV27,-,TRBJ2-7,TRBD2,CASGNLAGAPGEQYF,TGTGCCAGCGGCAATCTAGCGGGAGCCCCGGGGGAGCAGTACTTC
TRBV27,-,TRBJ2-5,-,CASSWQGRGKETQYF,TGTGCCAGCAGCTGGCAGGGGCGCGGTAAGGAGACCCAGTACTTC
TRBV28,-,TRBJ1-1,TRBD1,CASSPWTGHPAFF,TGTGCCAGCAGTCCCTGGACAGGACACCCAGCTTTCTTT